Each of the 8 T cell receptor beta chains below was sequenced from the same sample in a study of cytomegalovirus exposure and HLA in healthy donors (dated by TCRdb to the late 2010s). The method behind the library was the immunoSEQ multiplex PCR assay. For the multiplex PCR, a mixture combining 60 forward primers for TCR Vbeta segments and 13 reverse primers for TCR Jbeta segments was used. TCRdb retrieved this table from immuneACCESS and kept in-frame rearrangements only. Not all clones are present; in checked studies, unresolved V genes account for under half, and no reason is known for the remainder. This sample gives 270,000 or so clones in total; around nine tenths of them show up just once. Of the sample, about 1.7% falls within the top ten clones. Sequencing was carried out using PBMCs. The receptors derive from a girl aged 2 to 9 in good health and CMV-seronegative.

The chain uses TRBV5-6 and TRBJ2-7; D gene unclear. The CDR3 extends over 13 amino acids. Trimming cost V 0 bases and J 2 bases, with 6 bases left between them. CDR1 is SGHDT and CDR2 is YYEEEE in the germline V gene. The CDR3 protein is CASSLVGTYEQYF. Written as DNA, the CDR3 is TGTGCCAGCAGCTTGGTCGGTACCTACGAGCAGTACTTC.

The chain recombines TRBV5-1 with TRBJ1-1; no firm D call. V was pared by 0 bases and J by 4 bases, with 10 bases between. The CDR3 runs 14 residues. Per the germline V gene, CDR1 is SGHRS and CDR2 is YFSETQ. CDR3 region: CASSLDSGGTEAFF. The CDR3 bases are TGCGCCAGCAGCTTGGACTCGGGTGGCACTGAAGCTTTCTTT.

The J gene is TRBJ2-7, the V gene TRBV6-6; 9 bases map to TRBD2. The CDR3 extends over 15 amino acids. Trimming cost V 5 bases and J 6 bases; bases outside gene matches: 11. Germline lookup yields CDR1 MNHNY and CDR2 SVGAGI (reference sequence). Written as DNA, the CDR3 is TGTGCCAGCAGTCCCCCTAGCGGGATCAGTTCCGAGCAGTACTTC. Its translation: CASSPPSGISSEQYF.

V is TRBV29-1 and J is TRBJ2-7; TRBD2 agrees at 10 bases. This CDR3 has 13 amino acids. Germline-derived CDR1 and CDR2 are SQVTM and ANQGSEA. V dropped 6 bases and J dropped 3; count of bases not matched to a gene: 5. The CDR3 is CSVRASGSYEQYF. The CDR3 DNA follows: TGCAGCGTCAGAGCTAGCGGGAGCTACGAGCAGTACTTC.

Remarks on this clone: This CDR3 is also generated by other DNA sequences in the sample. V usage is TRBV19 and J usage is TRBJ2-7, with D uncertain. The germline V gene has CDR1 LNHDA and CDR2 SQIVND (reference sequence). The CDR3 extends over 13 amino acids. The V end was cut by 3 bases, the J end by 1 base, with 7 bases between. CDR3 nucleotide sequence: TGTGCCAGTAGTATTGGTAGTTCCTACGAGCAGTACTTC. The encoded protein is CASSIGSSYEQYF. Using reference TRBV19 and TRBJ2-7 for the parts outside the CDR3, the full variable domain is DGGITQSPKYLFRKEGQNVTLSCEQNLNHDAMYWYRQDPGQGLRLIYYSQIVNDFQKGDIAEGYSVSREKKESFPLTVTSAQKNPTAFYLCASSIGSSYEQYFGPGTRLTVT.

V is TRBV6-1 and J is TRBJ2-1; D call uncertain. Germline CDR1 and CDR2: MNHNS and SASEGT. This CDR3 has 13 amino acids. V was shortened by 3 bases and J by 7 bases, with 10 bases between the two germline ends. Written as DNA, the CDR3 is TGTGCCAGCAGTGACTTCCTCCTGAATGAGCAGTTCTTC. Amino acids: CASSDFLLNEQFF.

The genes are TRBV11-2 and TRBJ2-5; possibly TRBD1 for D (6 bases). The CDR3 has 15 amino acids. Germline-derived CDR1 and CDR2 are SGHAT and FQNNGV. The V end was cut by 5 bases, the J end by 4 bases, with 17 bases between. In DNA, the CDR3 is TGTGCCAGCAGCCAGACAGGCCCTCTGGTAGAGACCCAGTACTTC. Protein sequence: CASSQTGPLVETQYF. The full variable domain, rest sourced from reference TRBV11-2 and TRBJ2-5, is EAGVAQSPRYKIIEKRQSVAFWCNPISGHATLYWYQQILGQGPKLLIQFQNNGVVDDSQLPKDRFSAERLKGVDSTLKIQPAKLEDSAVYLCASSQTGPLVETQYFGPGTRLLVL.

The chain couples TRBV7-6 to TRBJ2-3; D perhaps matches TRBD2 (6 bases). CDR1 and CDR2 from the germline V gene are SGHVS and FNYEAQ. CDR3 size: 14 residues. Trimming took 5 bases from V and 0 from J, leaving 9 bases between them. The DNA of the CDR3 is TGTGCCAGCAGCCGACTAGGAAGCACAGATACGCAGTATTTT. Translating it yields CASSRLGSTDTQYF.